Listed below are T cell receptor beta chains from one sample, sequenced in a study of blood T cell repertoires in COVID-19. Clones were read by immunoSEQ multiplex PCR, and TCRdb kept only the in-frame ones, dropping some. The sample has about 280,000 clones; 75% to 90% are singletons. Sequencing was done on a sample of PBMCs or T cells enriched from blood (not recorded which). The source is a woman in her fifties or sixties who had recovered from COVID-19. Each CDR3 is given with its conserved first and last residue. Fields, in order: clone size, D gene, V gene, J gene, CDR3 DNA, CDR3 protein. A D gene is named only where the DNA matches it firmly. Some rows have no size entry. The others give once, few or many, or a class for an expanded clone.

clone size: -; D gene: -; V gene: TRBV7-6; J gene: TRBJ2-3; CDR3 DNA: TGTGCCAGCAACCCCCTAGCCGAAGGCGGGGACTTCACAGATACGCAGTATTTT; CDR3 protein: CASNPLAEGGDFTDTQYF
clone size: -; D gene: TRBD1; V gene: TRBV29-1; J gene: TRBJ1-3; CDR3 DNA: TGCAGCGTTGTGGGGGACAGGGGCCCTGGAAACACCATATATTTT; CDR3 protein: CSVVGDRGPGNTIYF
clone size: -; D gene: -; V gene: TRBV3-1/TRBV3-2; J gene: TRBJ1-1; CDR3 DNA: TGTGCCAGCAGCCAACGGGGAAGGAACACTGAAGCTTTCTTT; CDR3 protein: CASSQRGRNTEAFF
clone size: -; D gene: -; V gene: TRBV5-4; J gene: TRBJ1-2; CDR3 DNA: TGTGCCAGCAGCTTGGGAGTCCCCATATTGGGCTACACCTTC; CDR3 protein: CASSLGVPILGYTF
clone size: -; D gene: TRBD1; V gene: TRBV18; J gene: TRBJ2-5; CDR3 DNA: TGTGCCAGCTCACCTGGACAGGGAGGAGAGACCCAGTACTTC; CDR3 protein: CASSPGQGGETQYF
clone size: -; D gene: TRBD2; V gene: TRBV28; J gene: TRBJ2-7; CDR3 DNA: TGTGCCAGCAGTTCGGGACTAGGGACCTACGAGCAGTACTTC; CDR3 protein: CASSSGLGTYEQYF
clone size: -; D gene: -; V gene: TRBV7-2; J gene: TRBJ2-6; CDR3 DNA: TGTGCCAGCAGCTTAGACGTCCTGAGTTTAAGCTCTGGGGCCAACGTCCTGACTTTC; CDR3 protein: CASSLDVLSLSSGANVLTF
clone size: -; D gene: -; V gene: TRBV11-2; J gene: TRBJ2-1; CDR3 DNA: TGTGCCAGCAGCTTAGGGACTGGACCCAACAATGAGCAGTTCTTC; CDR3 protein: CASSLGTGPNNEQFF
clone size: -; D gene: -; V gene: TRBV6-5; J gene: TRBJ1-5; CDR3 DNA: TGTGCCAGGTGTATCAGCGCTCAGCCCCAGCATTTT; CDR3 protein: CARCISAQPQHF
clone size: -; D gene: -; V gene: TRBV4-2; J gene: TRBJ1-6; CDR3 DNA: TGTGCCAGCAGCATAAGACAGAAGAATTCACCCCTCCACTTT; CDR3 protein: CASSIRQKNSPLHF
clone size: -; D gene: TRBD1; V gene: TRBV5-1; J gene: TRBJ1-2; CDR3 DNA: TGCGCCAGCAGCTTAGGACAGGGGGCGCCTGGCTACACCTTC; CDR3 protein: CASSLGQGAPGYTF
clone size: -; D gene: -; V gene: TRBV12-3/TRBV12-4; J gene: TRBJ1-2; CDR3 DNA: TGTGCCAGCAGTGTGGACATAAACTATGGCTACACCTTC; CDR3 protein: CASSVDINYGYTF
clone size: -; D gene: TRBD1; V gene: TRBV30; J gene: TRBJ1-1; CDR3 DNA: TGTGCCTGGATATGGACGGACAGGACGGGAATCTTT; CDR3 protein: CAWIWTDRTGIF
clone size: -; D gene: TRBD2; V gene: TRBV11-1; J gene: TRBJ2-2; CDR3 DNA: TGTGCCAGCAGACTAGCGGGGCGGACCGGGGAGCTGTTTTTT; CDR3 protein: CASRLAGRTGELFF
clone size: -; D gene: -; V gene: TRBV3-1/TRBV3-2; J gene: TRBJ2-2; CDR3 DNA: TGTGCCAGCAGCCAAGCTGCGAACACCGGGGAGCTGTTTTTT; CDR3 protein: CASSQAANTGELFF
clone size: -; D gene: TRBD2; V gene: TRBV18; J gene: TRBJ2-3; CDR3 DNA: TGTGCCAGCTCACCTTGGGCGGGAGTGGCAGATACGCAGTATTTT; CDR3 protein: CASSPWAGVADTQYF
clone size: -; D gene: TRBD2; V gene: TRBV12-3/TRBV12-4; J gene: TRBJ2-1; CDR3 DNA: TGTGCCAGCAGACCTGGGACTAGGAGACAGTTCTTC; CDR3 protein: CASRPGTRRQFF
clone size: -; D gene: -; V gene: TRBV9; J gene: TRBJ2-7; CDR3 DNA: TGTGCCAGCAGCGTAGGTCCCTCCTCCTACGAGCAGTACTTC; CDR3 protein: CASSVGPSSYEQYF
clone size: once; D gene: -; V gene: TRBV7-9; J gene: TRBJ1-5; CDR3 DNA: TGTGCCAGCAGCTCGACAGGTCCGAATCAGCCCCAGCATTTT; CDR3 protein: CASSSTGPNQPQHF
clone size: -; D gene: -; V gene: TRBV11-2; J gene: TRBJ2-6; CDR3 DNA: TGTGCCAGCAGCTTAGACCTCAGATACTCTGGGGCCAACGTCCTGACTTTC; CDR3 protein: CASSLDLRYSGANVLTF
clone size: -; D gene: TRBD2; V gene: TRBV15; J gene: TRBJ2-7; CDR3 DNA: TGTGCCACTAAACCCGGACTAGCGGGCTACGAGCAGTACTTC; CDR3 protein: CATKPGLAGYEQYF
clone size: -; D gene: TRBD2; V gene: TRBV29-1; J gene: TRBJ2-2; CDR3 DNA: TGCAGCGTTGAAGTAGGACTAGCGGGAGGATCCGGGGAGCTGTTTTTT; CDR3 protein: CSVEVGLAGGSGELFF
clone size: -; D gene: -; V gene: TRBV6-5; J gene: TRBJ1-1; CDR3 DNA: TGTGCCAGCAGAAACAGGGAATCGAACACTGAAGCTTTCTTT; CDR3 protein: CASRNRESNTEAFF
clone size: -; D gene: TRBD1; V gene: TRBV6-2/TRBV6-3; J gene: TRBJ2-5; CDR3 DNA: TGTGCCAGCAGTTACCCCGGCAGGGGGCTTCTGGGGTACCAAGAGACCCAGTACTTC; CDR3 protein: CASSYPGRGLLGYQETQYF
clone size: -; D gene: -; V gene: TRBV13; J gene: TRBJ1-6; CDR3 DNA: TGTGCCAGCAGCTTAGGATGGGGGGACCCGAGCTCCTATAATTCACCCCTCCACTTT; CDR3 protein: CASSLGWGDPSSYNSPLHF
clone size: -; D gene: -; V gene: TRBV3-1/TRBV3-2; J gene: TRBJ1-5; CDR3 DNA: TGTGCCAGCAGCCAAGATAGTAGCGGTCAGCCCCAGCATTTT; CDR3 protein: CASSQDSSGQPQHF
clone size: -; D gene: -; V gene: TRBV11-2; J gene: TRBJ1-3; CDR3 DNA: TGTGCCAGCAGCCCCCGCTCTGGAAACACCATATATTTT; CDR3 protein: CASSPRSGNTIYF
clone size: -; D gene: TRBD2; V gene: TRBV19; J gene: TRBJ2-7; CDR3 DNA: TGTGCCAGTAGTGCTGGACTAGCCTCCTACGAGCAGTACTTC; CDR3 protein: CASSAGLASYEQYF
clone size: -; D gene: -; V gene: TRBV9; J gene: TRBJ1-2; CDR3 DNA: TGTGCCAGCAGCGTTGGAGGGGCTAGCTATGGCTACACCTTC; CDR3 protein: CASSVGGASYGYTF
clone size: once; D gene: TRBD1; V gene: TRBV12-5; J gene: TRBJ1-3; CDR3 DNA: TGTGCTAGTGGCCCTACCGGGACAGGGATCGGAAACACCATATATTTT; CDR3 protein: CASGPTGTGIGNTIYF
clone size: -; D gene: TRBD1; V gene: TRBV2; J gene: TRBJ1-4; CDR3 DNA: TGTGCCAGCAGTGAATTACAGGGGGGAAAACTGTTTTTT; CDR3 protein: CASSELQGGKLFF
clone size: -; D gene: -; V gene: TRBV7-2; J gene: TRBJ1-1; CDR3 DNA: TGTGCCAGCAGCTGGCCCTACTTGGGCTCGTGGGACACTGAAGCTTTCTTT; CDR3 protein: CASSWPYLGSWDTEAFF
clone size: -; D gene: -; V gene: TRBV5-4; J gene: TRBJ2-7; CDR3 DNA: TGTGCCAGCAGCTCCGGGGAAGACTACGAGCAGTACTTC; CDR3 protein: CASSSGEDYEQYF
clone size: -; D gene: -; V gene: TRBV5-5; J gene: TRBJ2-5; CDR3 DNA: TGTGCCAGCAGCTTGGGGCCCCTTAGCACCCAGGAGACCCAGTACTTC; CDR3 protein: CASSLGPLSTQETQYF
clone size: few; D gene: TRBD2; V gene: TRBV11-2; J gene: TRBJ2-7; CDR3 DNA: TGTGCCAGCAGCTTAAGCGGGAACACCTACGAGCAGTACTTC; CDR3 protein: CASSLSGNTYEQYF
clone size: -; D gene: -; V gene: TRBV6-1; J gene: TRBJ1-6; CDR3 DNA: TGTGCCAGCAGTGAGCTCAGGTCCGCCTATAATTCACCCCTCCACTTT; CDR3 protein: CASSELRSAYNSPLHF
clone size: -; D gene: -; V gene: TRBV12-3/TRBV12-4; J gene: TRBJ2-2; CDR3 DNA: TGTGCCAGCAGTTTTGAGCTCGGGGAGCTGTTTTTT; CDR3 protein: CASSFELGELFF
clone size: -; D gene: -; V gene: TRBV7-8; J gene: TRBJ2-1; CDR3 DNA: TGTGCCAGCAGCTTAGTGAGCAGTAGCAACAATGAGCAGTTCTTC; CDR3 protein: CASSLVSSSNNEQFF
clone size: -; D gene: -; V gene: TRBV1; J gene: TRBJ2-1; CDR3 DNA: TGCACCAGCAGCGAGGGACAGGGGCTAACAGAGCAGTTCTTC; CDR3 protein: CTSSEGQGLTEQFF
clone size: -; D gene: -; V gene: TRBV7-9; J gene: TRBJ1-2; CDR3 DNA: TGTGCCAGCAGCTTGGGGGCCGTGGATTCATACTATGGCTACACCTTC; CDR3 protein: CASSLGAVDSYYGYTF
clone size: -; D gene: TRBD1; V gene: TRBV7-2; J gene: TRBJ1-4; CDR3 DNA: TGTGCCAGCAGCCGTAGACAGGGGAGAGAAAAACTGTTTTTT; CDR3 protein: CASSRRQGREKLFF
clone size: -; D gene: -; V gene: TRBV24-1; J gene: TRBJ2-1; CDR3 DNA: TGTGCCACCAGTGTTCCCGACTCTAATGAGCAGTTCTTC; CDR3 protein: CATSVPDSNEQFF
clone size: many; D gene: -; V gene: TRBV9; J gene: TRBJ2-3; CDR3 DNA: TGTGCCAGCAGCGATCGCTACACAGATACGCAGTATTTT; CDR3 protein: CASSDRYTDTQYF
clone size: -; D gene: -; V gene: TRBV10-3; J gene: TRBJ2-3; CDR3 DNA: TGTGCCATCAGTGAACTCACAGATACGCAGTATTTT; CDR3 protein: CAISELTDTQYF
clone size: once; D gene: -; V gene: TRBV30; J gene: TRBJ1-6; CDR3 DNA: TGTGCCTGGGACCAGGGAAATTCACCCCTCCACTTT; CDR3 protein: CAWDQGNSPLHF
clone size: few; D gene: TRBD1; V gene: TRBV19; J gene: TRBJ1-6; CDR3 DNA: TGTGCCAGTAGTAGCCGGGACAGGGGGCAATCACCCCTCCACTTT; CDR3 protein: CASSSRDRGQSPLHF
clone size: -; D gene: -; V gene: TRBV19; J gene: TRBJ1-1; CDR3 DNA: TGTGCCAGTAGTCCTACGGGACATGCGAACACTGAAGCTTTCTTT; CDR3 protein: CASSPTGHANTEAFF
clone size: once; D gene: -; V gene: TRBV30; J gene: TRBJ1-5; CDR3 DNA: TGTGCCTGGACCCCGGCCGGGAATAGCAATCAGCCCCAGCATTTT; CDR3 protein: CAWTPAGNSNQPQHF
clone size: -; D gene: TRBD2; V gene: TRBV5-1; J gene: TRBJ2-5; CDR3 DNA: TGCGACCCCCACGGCCAGACTAGCTTTTGCCAAGAGACCCAGTACTTC; CDR3 protein: CDPHGQTSFCQETQYF
clone size: -; D gene: TRBD2; V gene: TRBV9; J gene: TRBJ2-3; CDR3 DNA: TGTGCCAGCAGCGTAGAATGGTATGCGGGAGAGGGGTCTAGCACAGATACGCAGTATTTT; CDR3 protein: CASSVEWYAGEGSSTDTQYF
clone size: -; D gene: -; V gene: TRBV2; J gene: TRBJ1-3; CDR3 DNA: TGTGCCAGCAGGGATTATGTTACAGGTGGAAACACCATATATTTT; CDR3 protein: CASRDYVTGGNTIYF